Presented here are 2 T cell receptor beta chains from one specimen sequenced in a study of CD8 T cells in Susac syndrome (dated by TCRdb to 2018 to 2020). Libraries were constructed by the immunoSEQ multiplex PCR assay. RNA was extracted using the RNeasy kit, and roughly 0.45 to 1 microgram was reverse transcribed with random hexamers. TCRdb applied fastp at Q25 and MiXCR to the public reads, then kept only in-frame beta chains. Each entry is one CDR3 protein sequence, shown with its most common DNA and genes. The sample contains about 250,000 distinct CDR3 sequences, approximately 92% of them found a single time. The top ten clones comprise less than 0.075% of the sample. What was sequenced was CD4+ T cells from PBMCs. These receptors originate from a human donor with multiple sclerosis.

The chain is built from TRBV28 and TRBJ2-7; D remains ambiguous. This CDR3 has 11 residues. Trimming stripped 11 bases from V and 2 bases from J, with 10 bases between. From germline, CDR1 is MDHEN and CDR2 SYDVKM. The CDR3 DNA reads TGTGCCCGGGCCACTGCCTACGAGCAGTACTTC. Translation gives CARATAYEQYF.

This clonotype has a single count. The chain joins TRBV10-3 to TRBJ2-5; TRBD2 is a possible D gene (7 bases). Per germline, CDR1 ENHRY and CDR2 SYGVKD. The CDR3 is 15 amino acids. Trimming stripped 6 bases from V and 2 bases from J, with 16 bases between. The CDR3 spells CAIRGGPGTQETQYF. The DNA of the CDR3 is TGTGCCATCAGGGGGGGGCCTGGGACACAAGAGACCCAGTACTTC.